This paragraph reports one T cell receptor (beta chain). With V trimmed by 6 bases and J by 3 bases, 5 bases remained unmatched. Germline CDR1 reads MNHEY; CDR2 reads SVGAGI. CDR3 length: 14 residues. The data were produced by immunoSEQ multiplex PCR, yet TCRdb's version contains in-frame clones alone and is incomplete. Of some 50,000 clones in the sample, approximately 90% are singletons; the top ten hold around 19%. The sample originates from a study of OX40 agonist ivuxolimab in advanced cancers. The chain combines TRBV6-5 with TRBJ2-7; TRBD2 agrees at 10 bases. The specimen comprised CD4+ or CD8+ T cells sorted from blood, sampled in a trial of the OX40 agonist ivuxolimab. The sequence was obtained from an adult with an advanced solid tumor such as melanoma, head and neck, liver or kidney cancer. The CDR3 DNA reads as TGTGCCAGCAGGTTAGCGGGAGGAAACTACGAGCAGTACTTC. This sequence encodes CASRLAGGNYEQYF.